This TCR beta chain was captured by sequencing in a study of blood T cell repertoires in COVID-19. Measured with immunoSEQ multiplex PCR; TCRdb has only the in-frame clones, and not every one. This sample yields about 280,000 clones, of which approximately 90% are seen a single time; roughly 2% belongs to the top ten. Germline V gives CDR1 DFQATT, CDR2 SNEGSKA (reference sequence). This CDR3 has 14 residues. V lost 3 bases, J lost 3 bases, and 3 bases stayed unmatched. The rearrangement joins TRBV20-1 to TRBJ2-1; 9 bases match TRBD2. The source is an older woman in a cohort exposed to, infected with or recovered from COVID-19 (not recorded which). The specimen sequenced was PBMCs or T cells enriched from blood (not recorded which). The CDR3 reads CSASSGRDYNEQFF. The CDR3 bases are TGCAGTGCTAGTAGCGGGAGAGACTACAATGAGCAGTTCTTC.